Presented here are 22 T cell receptor beta chains from one specimen sequenced in a study of T-cell memory formation after mild COVID-19. TCRdb fed the 5' RACE reads into MiXCR, producing one record per CDR3 protein. The table lists roughly 500,000 distinct CDR3 sequences, roughly 22% of them singletons, with under 15% in the top ten. Source material: PBMCs or a T cell subset sorted from them (not recorded which). The receptor set was obtained from an adult woman who had mild COVID-19 (a few samples of this study predate the infection). Cell type and time point are not known.

This clonotype was found a few times. This rearrangement joins TRBV28 to TRBJ2-3, with D perhaps TRBD1 or TRBD2 (5 bases each). Germline V gene lookup returns CDR1 MDHEN and CDR2 SYDVKM. This CDR3 contains 17 residues. V was trimmed by 2 bases and J by 2 bases, leaving 17 bases between them. CDR3 residues: CASSLVVFAGTTDTQYF. The CDR3 bases are TGTGCCAGCAGTTTAGTCGTTTTTGCAGGGACCACAGATACGCAGTATTTT. The variable domain in full, with the rest retrieved from reference TRBV28 and TRBJ2-3, is DVKVTQSSRYLVKRTGEKVFLECVQDMDHENMFWYRQDPGLGLRLIYFSYDVKMKEKGDIPEGYSVSREKKERFSLILESASTNQTSMYLCASSLVVFAGTTDTQYFGPGTRLTVL.

The chain uses TRBV6-5 and TRBJ2-7; 9 bases fit TRBD1. Trimming at V came to 0 bases and at J to 4 bases, leaving 7 bases not matched to a gene. The V gene's germline CDR1 is MNHEY and CDR2 SVGAGI. This CDR3 region has 16 residues. Written as DNA, the CDR3 is TGTGCCAGCAGTTACTCGTGGGACAGGGCTTCTTACGAGCAGTACTTC. As protein: CASSYSWDRASYEQYF.

V gene TRBV12-3 or TRBV12-4 combines with J gene TRBJ2-3; D possibly corresponds to TRBD2 (5 bases). Trimming took off 7 bases at V and 1 base at J, with 15 bases between the two ends. CDR3 length: 15 amino acids. For the CDR3, the DNA is TGTGCCAGCAAGGGAAGCGGAGAGGGCACAGATACGCAGTATTTT. It codes for CASKGSGEGTDTQYF.

J is TRBJ2-7 and V is TRBV11-2; D gene unclear. Trimming left V 3 bases short and J 1 base short, with 13 bases between. Germline V gene lookup returns CDR1 SGHAT and CDR2 FQNNGV. This CDR3 has 15 residues. CDR3 in DNA: TGTGCCAGCAGCTTTGAGCCCTGGGGATCCTACGAGCAGTACTTC. Encoded protein: CASSFEPWGSYEQYF.

The CDR3 DNA sequence: TGTGCCAGCAGCTCCACAGGGCTGCGAGCTTTCTTT. It codes for CASSSTGLRAFF. The gene calls are TRBV7-2 and TRBJ1-1; a weak D match, TRBD1 (6 bases). Germline loops: CDR1 SGHTA, CDR2 FQGNSA. This CDR3 comprises 12 residues. Deletions cut 4 bases from V and 10 bases from J, with 13 bases between.

This clonotype was detected only a few times. The chain combines TRBV24-1 with TRBJ1-5; tentative D call: TRBD1 (6 bases). Trimming removed 5 bases from V and 6 bases from J, with 13 bases in between. CDR1 KGHDR and CDR2 SFDVKD come from the germline V gene. This CDR3 is built from 14 residues. CDR3 amino acids: CATSARGLIQPQHF. In DNA, the CDR3 is TGTGCCACCAGTGCCAGGGGATTGATTCAGCCCCAGCATTTT.

The chain joins TRBV24-1 to TRBJ2-5, with 14 nucleotides matching TRBD2. There are 21 residues in the CDR3. V gave up 4 bases and J gave up 5 bases; unmatched junction bases: 20. CDR1 and CDR2 from the germline V gene are KGHDR and SFDVKD. The CDR3 bases are TGTGCCACCAGTGACTCCCGGACTCATTTGGGGACTAGCGGGAGAGAGGAGACCCAGTACTTC. Encoded protein: CATSDSRTHLGTSGREETQYF.

In its sample, this clonotype was seen a few times. This rearrangement joins TRBV5-4 to TRBJ2-2; 11 nucleotides line up with TRBD1. CDR1 is SGHNT and CDR2 is YYREEE in the germline V gene (reference sequence). Unmatched junction bases numbered 5, after V lost 4 bases and J lost 6 bases. The CDR3 extends over 15 amino acids. For the CDR3, the DNA is TGTGCCAGCAGCAACGGACAGGGGGCGTCCGGGGAGCTGTTTTTT. Residues: CASSNGQGASGELFF. The whole variable domain, remainder taken from reference TRBV5-4 and TRBJ2-2, is ETGVTQSPTHLIKTRGQQVTLRCSSQSGHNTVSWYQQALGQGPQFIFQYYREEENGRGNFPPRFSGLQFPNYSSELNVNALELDDSALYLCASSNGQGASGELFFGEGSRLTVL.

The chain carries TRBV5-5 and TRBJ2-7, with TRBD2 matching 11 bases. CDR1 and CDR2 (germline): SGHKS, YYEKEE (reference sequence). CDR3 size: 15 residues. V lost 4 bases, J lost 4 bases, and 7 bases stayed unmatched. DNA of the CDR3: TGTGCCAGCAGCGAGGGACTAGCGGTACAGTACGAGCAGTACTTC. Its protein is CASSEGLAVQYEQYF.

This clonotype turned up a few times. This rearrangement joins TRBV6-2 or TRBV6-3 to TRBJ1-2, with 8 bases matching TRBD1. Germline-derived CDR1 and CDR2 are MNHEY and SVGEGT. The CDR3 consists of 15 residues. The V segment lost 5 bases and the J segment 8 bases; nucleotides outside the gene matches: 13. The CDR3 DNA follows: TGTGCCAGCAGTCTTTCCAGGACAGGGAGGAGCGGCTACACCTTC. Residues: CASSLSRTGRSGYTF.

The V gene is TRBV4-2, the J gene TRBJ2-3; 9 bases align to TRBD2. Germline CDR1 reads LGHNA; CDR2 reads YNFKEQ. This CDR3 is built from 18 residues. Germline trimming cut 0 bases from V and 9 bases from J; bases unmatched to any gene: 16. CDR3 sequence reads: CASSQEGASGERGGTQYF. The CDR3 DNA reads TGTGCCAGCAGCCAAGAAGGAGCTAGCGGGGAACGAGGCGGGACGCAGTATTTT.

The chain uses TRBV5-6 and TRBJ2-5; a possible D gene is TRBD1 (6 bases). V was shortened by 2 bases and J by 2 bases, with 13 bases between the two germline ends. CDR3 length equals 15 residues. Germline values: CDR1 SGHDT, CDR2 YYEEEE. The CDR3 DNA sequence: TGTGCCAGCAGCTTTCCCGTACAGGGACAAGAGACCCAGTACTTC. Its protein is CASSFPVQGQETQYF.

In this sample, this clonotype turned up a few times. The chain joins TRBV27 to TRBJ2-1; D is unclear. Trimming pared 4 bases from V and 2 bases from J, leaving 9 bases between. This CDR3 contains 14 residues. Germline CDR1 MNHEY, CDR2 SMNVEV (reference sequence). The CDR3 loop is CASSYSGTYNEQFF. The DNA for the CDR3 is TGTGCCAGCAGTTATTCGGGTACCTACAATGAGCAGTTCTTC.

The gene calls are TRBV9 and TRBJ2-7, with D possibly being TRBD1 or TRBD2 (5 bases each). Between the trimmed V and J ends, which lost 0 bases and 1 base, there was a span of 8 bases. CDR1 and CDR2 from the germline V gene are SGDLS and YYNGEE. This CDR3 has 14 amino acids. CDR3 bases: TGTGCCAGCAGCGTAGGGGACGGGTCCTACGAGCAGTACTTC. This translates into CASSVGDGSYEQYF.

The chain recombines TRBV5-8 with TRBJ1-1; TRBD1 matches 10 bases. The CDR3 totals 18 residues. Germline trimming cut 3 bases from V and 0 bases from J; bases unmatched to any gene: 11. From germline, CDR1 is SGHTS and CDR2 YDEGEE. Here the CDR3 reads CASSSIGTGAPMNTEAFF. The CDR3 bases are TGTGCCAGCAGCTCCATAGGGACAGGGGCTCCCATGAACACTGAAGCTTTCTTT.

The chain couples TRBV6-5 to TRBJ1-1; D possibly corresponds to TRBD1 (6 bases). The CDR3 length is 15 residues. V lost 5 bases to trimming and J lost 2 bases, with 15 bases between them. Germline lookup yields CDR1 MNHEY and CDR2 SVGAGI. Here the CDR3 DNA reads TGTGCCAGCAGTACGACAGGCAAGGGTAACACTGAAGCTTTCTTT. Residues: CASSTTGKGNTEAFF.

This clonotype is a singleton in its sample. This sequence joins TRBV11-2 and TRBJ2-2; 14 positions agree with TRBD2. Per the germline V gene, CDR1 is SGHAT and CDR2 is FQNNGV. This CDR3 comprises 20 residues. The V segment lost 4 bases and the J segment 6 bases; nucleotides outside the gene matches: 16. The DNA for the CDR3 is TGTGCCAGCAGCTCCTTCAGGCGGACTAGCGGGAGGAATGTCGCCGGGGAGCTGTTTTTT. As protein: CASSSFRRTSGRNVAGELFF. Variable domain in full (rest from reference TRBV11-2 and TRBJ2-2): EAGVAQSPRYKIIEKRQSVAFWCNPISGHATLYWYQQILGQGPKLLIQFQNNGVVDDSQLPKDRFSAERLKGVDSTLKIQPAKLEDSAVYLCASSSFRRTSGRNVAGELFFGEGSRLTVL.

This clonotype was seen a handful of times. V gene TRBV7-2 combines with J gene TRBJ2-3, with 12 bases aligning to TRBD2. V gave up 0 bases and J gave up 8 bases; unmatched junction bases: 6. Germline V gene lookup returns CDR1 SGHTA and CDR2 FQGNSA. This CDR3 comprises 16 residues. The CDR3 nucleotides are TGTGCCAGCAGCTTAGCTCAGACTAGCGGGAGAGGTACGCAGTATTTT. Protein: CASSLAQTSGRGTQYF.

The chain uses TRBV19 and TRBJ2-1, with 8 bases identical to TRBD2. Germline lookup yields CDR1 LNHDA and CDR2 SQIVND (reference sequence). The CDR3 is 12 amino acids. Unmatched junction bases numbered 4, after V lost 6 bases and J lost 9 bases. The CDR3 DNA reads as TGTGCCAGTAGCCTCGGGAGGGGTGAGCAGTTCTTC. Its translation: CASSLGRGEQFF.

V usage is TRBV20-1 and J usage is TRBJ1-2; D ambiguous. In germline, CDR1 is DFQATT, CDR2 SNEGSKA (reference sequence). V was cut by 1 base and J by 5 bases, with 17 bases left in between. There are 15 residues in the CDR3. CDR3 amino acids: CSARATENDLYGYTF. Here the CDR3 DNA reads TGCAGTGCTAGAGCGACGGAGAATGATTTATATGGCTACACCTTC.

This clonotype was found a few times. The chain joins TRBV5-5 to TRBJ1-5, with 8 bases identical to TRBD1. In germline, CDR1 is SGHKS, CDR2 YYEKEE (reference sequence). V dropped 3 bases and J dropped 1; count of bases not matched to a gene: 9. The CDR3 runs 17 residues. The CDR3, as DNA: TGTGCCAGCAGCTGGGGACAGGCCCTTGGGAGCAATCAGCCCCAGCATTTT. It yields the protein CASSWGQALGSNQPQHF.

The chain's CDR3 is CASSGLLGEQYF. For the CDR3, the DNA is TGTGCCAGCAGTGGACTGCTCGGGGAGCAGTACTTC. The J gene is TRBJ2-7, the V gene TRBV2; no definite D call. This CDR3 has 12 amino acids. Germline CDR1 is SNHLY and CDR2 is FYNNEI. V gave up 4 bases and J gave up 7 bases, with 11 bases separating them.